This T cell receptor (beta chain) was identified in a study of T cells in tumors after PD-1 blockade. Study in general: Prior checkpoint blockade, systemic immunosuppressant use, or anti-cancer therapy within 4 weeks excluded patients. Treatment was either pembrolizumab 200 mg every 3 weeks or cemiplimab 350 mg every 2 weeks. During anti-PD-1 treatment, some patients continued daily vismodegib 150 mg. Mean per blood sample: 90,000 to 120,000 templates (about 24,679-260,000), 35,000 to 45,000 unique clonotypes.

Sequenced by immunoSEQ multiplex PCR; TCRdb stores in-frame clones only, minus some. Of about 33,000 clones listed, roughly 73% are singletons. This clone has just one count. This CDR3 contains 13 residues. CDR1 and CDR2 (germline): MGHDK, SYGVNS. V trimming: 3 bases; J trimming: 9 bases; junction bases outside the gene matches: 2. This chain connects TRBV25-1 to TRBJ1-4; TRBD1 matches 9 bases. This specimen was PBMCs, taken before anti-PD-1 treatment. The receptor comes from a human donor with basal cell carcinoma. CDR3 protein: CASSDGTGQKLFF. The CDR3 region has the DNA TGTGCCAGCAGTGACGGGACAGGGCAAAAACTGTTTTTT.